This TCR beta chain was sequenced in a study of T cells in Graves' hyperthyroidism and ophthalmopathy. RNA transcripts served as the template for amplifying TCR beta CDR3 regions. The HTBI primer set drove a first-round RT-PCR of the TCR CDR3. Each CDR3 protein gets one entry after TCRdb re-called the multiplex PCR reads with MiXCR. The sample has about 620,000 distinct CDR3 sequences, around 15% seen once. This CDR3 spans 14 amino acids. The germline V gene encodes CDR1 DFQATT and CDR2 SNEGSKA (reference sequence). Germline trimming cut 5 bases from V and 3 bases from J; bases unmatched to any gene: 10. In this sample, this clonotype turned up many times.

This TCR came from a woman younger than 45 with Graves' hyperthyroidism. The rearrangement joins TRBV20-1 to TRBJ2-7; TRBD1 matches 7 bases. The sample was blood. The CDR3 is CSAGRTGSLYEQYF. CDR3 nucleotides: TGCAGTGCTGGAAGGACAGGATCCCTCTACGAGCAGTACTTC.